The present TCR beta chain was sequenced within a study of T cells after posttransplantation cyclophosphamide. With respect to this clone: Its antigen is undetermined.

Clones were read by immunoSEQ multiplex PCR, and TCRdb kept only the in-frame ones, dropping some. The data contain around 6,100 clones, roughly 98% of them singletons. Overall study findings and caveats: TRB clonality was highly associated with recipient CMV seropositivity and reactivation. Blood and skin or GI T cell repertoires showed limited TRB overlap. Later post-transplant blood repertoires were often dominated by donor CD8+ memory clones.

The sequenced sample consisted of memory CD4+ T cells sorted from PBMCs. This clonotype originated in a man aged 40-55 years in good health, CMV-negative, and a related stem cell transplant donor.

CDR3 coding DNA: TGTGCCAGCAGCCGCGGATTGGTTCAGAGTTACTATGGCTACACCTTC. Amino acids: CASSRGLVQSYYGYTF. V gene TRBV14 combines with J gene TRBJ1-2; no reliable D call. Germline V gene data show CDR1 as SGHDN and CDR2 as FVKESK. The CDR3 consists of 16 residues. V shed 4 bases and J shed 3 bases, with 18 bases lying between them.